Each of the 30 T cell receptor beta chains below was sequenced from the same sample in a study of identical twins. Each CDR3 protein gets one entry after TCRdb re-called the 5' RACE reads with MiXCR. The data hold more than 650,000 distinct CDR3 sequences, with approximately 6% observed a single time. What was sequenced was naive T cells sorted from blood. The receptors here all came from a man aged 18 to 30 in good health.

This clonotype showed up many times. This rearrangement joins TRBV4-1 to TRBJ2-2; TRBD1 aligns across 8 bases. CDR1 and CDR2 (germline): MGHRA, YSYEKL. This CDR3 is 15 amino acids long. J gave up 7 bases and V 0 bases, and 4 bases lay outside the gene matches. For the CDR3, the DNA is TGCGCCAGCAGCCAAGATGGACAGGGTGACGGGGAGCTGTTTTTT. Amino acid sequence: CASSQDGQGDGELFF.

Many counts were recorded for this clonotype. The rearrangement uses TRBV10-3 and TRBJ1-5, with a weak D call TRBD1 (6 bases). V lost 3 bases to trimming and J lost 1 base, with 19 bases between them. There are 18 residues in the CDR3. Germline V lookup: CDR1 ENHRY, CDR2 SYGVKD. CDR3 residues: CAISEVLGAGKSNQPQHF. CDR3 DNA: TGTGCCATCAGTGAAGTTTTGGGGGCAGGAAAAAGCAATCAGCCCCAGCATTTT.

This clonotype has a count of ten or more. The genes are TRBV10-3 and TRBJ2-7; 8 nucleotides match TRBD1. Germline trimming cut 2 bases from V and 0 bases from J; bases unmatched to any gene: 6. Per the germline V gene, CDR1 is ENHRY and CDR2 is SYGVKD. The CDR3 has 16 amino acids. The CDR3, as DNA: TGTGCCATCAGTGAGAATGGACAGGGAAGCTCCTACGAGCAGTACTTC. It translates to CAISENGQGSSYEQYF.

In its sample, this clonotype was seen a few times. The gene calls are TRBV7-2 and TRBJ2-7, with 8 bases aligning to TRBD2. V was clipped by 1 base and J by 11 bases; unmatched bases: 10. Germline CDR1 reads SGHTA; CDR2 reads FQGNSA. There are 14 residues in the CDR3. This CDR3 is CASSLGGRRGWEYF. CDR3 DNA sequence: TGTGCCAGCAGCTTAGGCGGGAGGCGGGGCTGGGAGTACTTC.

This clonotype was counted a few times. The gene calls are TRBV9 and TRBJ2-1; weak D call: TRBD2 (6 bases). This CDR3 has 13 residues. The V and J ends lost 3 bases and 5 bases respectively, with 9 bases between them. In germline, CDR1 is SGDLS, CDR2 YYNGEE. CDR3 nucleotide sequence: TGTGCCAGCAGCGATGGGACTGACAATGAGCAGTTCTTC. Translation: CASSDGTDNEQFF.

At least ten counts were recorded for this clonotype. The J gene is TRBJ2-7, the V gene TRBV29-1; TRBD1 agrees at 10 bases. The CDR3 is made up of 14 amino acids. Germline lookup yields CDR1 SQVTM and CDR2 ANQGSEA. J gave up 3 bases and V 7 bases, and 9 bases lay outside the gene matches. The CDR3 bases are TGCAGCGCAAACGGACAGGGGGAGTACTACGAGCAGTACTTC. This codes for CSANGQGEYYEQYF.

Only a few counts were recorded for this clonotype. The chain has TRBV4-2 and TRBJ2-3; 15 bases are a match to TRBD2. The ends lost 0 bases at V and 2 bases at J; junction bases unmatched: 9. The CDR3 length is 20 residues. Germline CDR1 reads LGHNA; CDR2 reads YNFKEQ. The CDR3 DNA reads TGTGCCAGCAGCCAAGATGGGGGACTAGCGGGAGGCTTGCCCACAGATACGCAGTATTTT. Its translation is CASSQDGGLAGGLPTDTQYF.

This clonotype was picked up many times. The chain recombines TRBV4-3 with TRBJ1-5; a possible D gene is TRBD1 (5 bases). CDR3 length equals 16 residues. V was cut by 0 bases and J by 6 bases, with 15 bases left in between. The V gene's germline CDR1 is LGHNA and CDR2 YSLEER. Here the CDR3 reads CASSQEWRGRSQPQHF. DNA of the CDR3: TGCGCCAGCAGCCAAGAGTGGAGGGGACGGAGTCAGCCCCAGCATTTT.

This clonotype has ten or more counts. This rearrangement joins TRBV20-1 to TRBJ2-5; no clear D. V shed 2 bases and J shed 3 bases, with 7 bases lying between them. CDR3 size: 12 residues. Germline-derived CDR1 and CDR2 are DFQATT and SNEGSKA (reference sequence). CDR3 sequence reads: CSARSHKETQYF. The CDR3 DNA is TGCAGTGCTAGAAGCCACAAAGAGACCCAGTACTTC.

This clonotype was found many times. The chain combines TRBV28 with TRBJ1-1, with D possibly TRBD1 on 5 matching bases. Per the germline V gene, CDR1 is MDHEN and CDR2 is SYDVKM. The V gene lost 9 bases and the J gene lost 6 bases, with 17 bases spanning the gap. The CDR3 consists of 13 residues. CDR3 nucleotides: TGTGCCAGTTCGAAAGGGGATGTCTCTGAAGCTTTCTTT. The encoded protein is CASSKGDVSEAFF.

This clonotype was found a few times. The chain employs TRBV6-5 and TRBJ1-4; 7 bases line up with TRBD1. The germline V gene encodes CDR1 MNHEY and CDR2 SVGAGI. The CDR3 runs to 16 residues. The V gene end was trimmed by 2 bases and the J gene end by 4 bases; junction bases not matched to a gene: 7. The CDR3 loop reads CASSYARGRDNEKLFF. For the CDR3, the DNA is TGTGCCAGCAGTTACGCAAGGGGGCGGGATAATGAAAAACTGTTTTTT.

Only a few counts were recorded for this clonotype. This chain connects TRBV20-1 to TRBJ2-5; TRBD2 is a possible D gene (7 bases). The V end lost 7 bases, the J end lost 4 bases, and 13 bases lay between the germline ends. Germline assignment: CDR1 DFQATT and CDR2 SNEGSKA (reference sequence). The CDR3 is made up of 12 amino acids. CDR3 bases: TGCAGTGTTGCGGGGGCCGGAGAGACCCAGTACTTC. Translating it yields CSVAGAGETQYF.

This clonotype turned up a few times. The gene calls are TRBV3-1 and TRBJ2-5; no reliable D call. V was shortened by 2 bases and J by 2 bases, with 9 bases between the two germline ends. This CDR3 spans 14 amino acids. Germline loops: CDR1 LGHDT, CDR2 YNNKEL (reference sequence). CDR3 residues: CASSQPPGQETQYF. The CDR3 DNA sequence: TGTGCCAGCAGCCAACCCCCTGGTCAAGAGACCCAGTACTTC.

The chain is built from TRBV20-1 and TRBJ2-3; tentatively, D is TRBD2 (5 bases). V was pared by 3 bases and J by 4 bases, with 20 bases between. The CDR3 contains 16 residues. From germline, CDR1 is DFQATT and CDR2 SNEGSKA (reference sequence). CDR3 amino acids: CSARYLAGLVPDTQYF. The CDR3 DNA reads TGCAGTGCTAGGTATCTGGCGGGCCTTGTCCCAGATACGCAGTATTTT.

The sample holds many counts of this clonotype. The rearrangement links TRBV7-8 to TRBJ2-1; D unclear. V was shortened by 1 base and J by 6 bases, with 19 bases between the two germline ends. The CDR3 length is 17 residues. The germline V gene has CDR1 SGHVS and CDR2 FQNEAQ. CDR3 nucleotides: TGTGCCAGCAGCTTAGGCTTTTCGCCACGACAAATCAATGAGCAGTTCTTC. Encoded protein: CASSLGFSPRQINEQFF. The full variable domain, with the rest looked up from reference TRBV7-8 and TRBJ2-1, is GAGVSQSPRYKVAKRGQDVALRCDPISGHVSLFWYQQALGQGPEFLTYFQNEAQLDKSGLPSDRFFAERPEGSVSTLKIQRTQQEDSAVYLCASSLGFSPRQINEQFFGPGTRLTVL.

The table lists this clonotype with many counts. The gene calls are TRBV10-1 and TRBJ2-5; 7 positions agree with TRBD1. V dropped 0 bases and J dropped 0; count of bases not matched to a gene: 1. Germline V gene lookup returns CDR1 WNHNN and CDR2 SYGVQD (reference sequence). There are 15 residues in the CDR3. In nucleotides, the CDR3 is TGCGCCAGCAGTGAGTCGGGACAGTACCAAGAGACCCAGTACTTC. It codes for CASSESGQYQETQYF.

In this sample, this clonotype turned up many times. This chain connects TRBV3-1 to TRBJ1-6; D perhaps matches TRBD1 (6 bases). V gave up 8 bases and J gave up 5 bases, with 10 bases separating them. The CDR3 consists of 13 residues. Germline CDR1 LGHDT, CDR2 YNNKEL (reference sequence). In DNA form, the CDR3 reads TGTGCCAGCGAACAGGGAAATAATTCACCCCTCCACTTT. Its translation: CASEQGNNSPLHF.

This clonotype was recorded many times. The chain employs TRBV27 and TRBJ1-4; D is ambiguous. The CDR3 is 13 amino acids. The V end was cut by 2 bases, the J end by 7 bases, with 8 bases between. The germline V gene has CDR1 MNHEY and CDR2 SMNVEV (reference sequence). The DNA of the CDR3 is TGTGCCAGCAGTTTAAGAGGGTCTGAAAAACTGTTTTTT. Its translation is CASSLRGSEKLFF.

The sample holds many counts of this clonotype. CDR3: CASSLARGSYTEAFF. The CDR3 nucleotides are TGTGCCAGCAGTTTAGCGCGCGGCAGTTACACTGAAGCTTTCTTT. The chain recombines TRBV12-3 or TRBV12-4 with TRBJ1-1; D call uncertain. Trimming took off 0 bases at V and 3 bases at J, with 11 bases between the two ends. The CDR3 length is 15 residues.

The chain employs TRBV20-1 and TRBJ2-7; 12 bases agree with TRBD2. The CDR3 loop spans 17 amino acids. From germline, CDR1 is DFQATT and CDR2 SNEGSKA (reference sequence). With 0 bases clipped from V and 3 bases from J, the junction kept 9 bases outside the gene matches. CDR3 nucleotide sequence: TGCAGTGCTAGAGATTTCCGAGGACTAGCGGGAAGCTACGAGCAGTACTTC. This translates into CSARDFRGLAGSYEQYF.

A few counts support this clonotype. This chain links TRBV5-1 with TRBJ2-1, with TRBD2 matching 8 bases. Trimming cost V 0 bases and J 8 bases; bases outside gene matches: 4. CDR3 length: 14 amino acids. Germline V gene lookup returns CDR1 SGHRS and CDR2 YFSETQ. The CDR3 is CASSLVGLGDEQFF. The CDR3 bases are TGCGCCAGCAGCTTGGTGGGACTAGGGGATGAGCAGTTCTTC.

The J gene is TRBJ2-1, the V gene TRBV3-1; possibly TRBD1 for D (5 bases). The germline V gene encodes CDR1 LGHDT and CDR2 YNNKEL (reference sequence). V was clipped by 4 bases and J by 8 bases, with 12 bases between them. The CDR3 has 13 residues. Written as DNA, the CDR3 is TGTGCCAGCAGCCGCCAGTTGGGGCATGAGCAGTTCTTC. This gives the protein CASSRQLGHEQFF.

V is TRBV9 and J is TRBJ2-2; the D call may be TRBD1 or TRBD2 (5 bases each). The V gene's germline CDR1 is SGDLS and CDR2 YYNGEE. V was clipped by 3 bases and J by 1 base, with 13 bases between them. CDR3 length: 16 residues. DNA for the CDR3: TGTGCCAGCAGCGAACTTTGGGGACGGAACACCGGGGAGCTGTTTTTT. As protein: CASSELWGRNTGELFF.

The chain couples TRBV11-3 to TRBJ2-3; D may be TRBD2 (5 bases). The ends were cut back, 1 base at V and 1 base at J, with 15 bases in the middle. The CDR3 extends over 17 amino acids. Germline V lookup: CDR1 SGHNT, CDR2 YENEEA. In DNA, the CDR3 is TGTGCCAGCAGCTTAGGAGTCGAGGGCCGGGGCACAGATACGCAGTATTTT. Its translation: CASSLGVEGRGTDTQYF.

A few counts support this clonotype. The CDR3 spells CASTGPGGNEQFF. In DNA form, the CDR3 reads TGTGCCAGCACAGGCCCTGGGGGGAATGAGCAGTTCTTC. J is TRBJ2-1 and V is TRBV7-9; D possibly corresponds to TRBD2 (6 bases). CDR1 is SEHNR, CDR2 FQNEAQ, per germline (reference sequence). Trimming took off 7 bases at V and 7 bases at J, with 14 bases between the two ends. The CDR3 is 13 amino acids.

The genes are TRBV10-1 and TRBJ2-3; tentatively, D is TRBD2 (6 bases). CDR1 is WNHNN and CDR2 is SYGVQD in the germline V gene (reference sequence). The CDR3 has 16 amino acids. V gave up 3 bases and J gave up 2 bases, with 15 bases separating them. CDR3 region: CASSDRSGSATDTQYF. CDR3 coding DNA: TGCGCCAGCAGTGATCGAAGCGGGTCCGCCACAGATACGCAGTATTTT.

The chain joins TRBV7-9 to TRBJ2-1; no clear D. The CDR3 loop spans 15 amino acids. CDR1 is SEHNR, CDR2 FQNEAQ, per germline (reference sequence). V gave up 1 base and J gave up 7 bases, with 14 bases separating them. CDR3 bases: TGTGCCAGCAGCTTAGAAGGCTTTCTCGGGAATGAGCAGTTCTTC. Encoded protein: CASSLEGFLGNEQFF.

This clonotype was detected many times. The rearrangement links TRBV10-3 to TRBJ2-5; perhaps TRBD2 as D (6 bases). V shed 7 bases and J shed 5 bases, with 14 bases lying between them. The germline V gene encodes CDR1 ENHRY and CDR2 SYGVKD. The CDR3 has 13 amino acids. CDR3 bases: TGTGCCATCAACCGGGACTCCGGGGAGACCCAGTACTTC. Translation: CAINRDSGETQYF.

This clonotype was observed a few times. The CDR3, as DNA: TGTGCCAGCAGCCATCAACACGGGGAGCTGTTTTTT. Translation: CASSHQHGELFF. The V and J genes are TRBV7-9 and TRBJ2-2; D remains ambiguous. The ends were cut back, 5 bases at V and 7 bases at J, with 8 bases in the middle. Per the germline V gene, CDR1 is SEHNR and CDR2 is FQNEAQ (reference sequence). The CDR3 is made up of 12 amino acids.

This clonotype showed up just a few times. CDR3 bases: TGTGCCAGCAGCCTCCGGGACAGATTTTACAATGAGCAGTTCTTC. Its protein product is CASSLRDRFYNEQFF. The V call is TRBV7-9, the J call TRBJ2-1; 7 bases are a match to TRBD1. Germline loops: CDR1 SEHNR, CDR2 FQNEAQ (reference sequence). Trimming removed 5 bases from V and 4 bases from J; junction bases left unmatched: 8. CDR3 size: 15 residues.